A single sample is the source of the 24 T cell receptor beta chains below, sequenced in a study of blood T cell repertoires in COVID-19. Only in-frame clones appear in the TCRdb table, and some are missing; sequencing was by immunoSEQ multiplex PCR. The table includes about 110,000 clones, around nine tenths detected once. The sequenced sample was peripheral blood. These receptors were collected from a man aged 35-49 years with acute or convalescent COVID-19.

For this clone: Because it lacks the conserved phenylalanine or tryptophan at the end, this CDR3 is likely a read error. The V call is TRBV18, the J call TRBJ1-1, with D hard to call. Germline CDR1 KGHSH, CDR2 LQKENI. V was cut by 2 bases and J by 3 bases, with 10 bases left in between. This CDR3 has 14 amino acids. CDR3 in amino acids: CASSPNPTDTEAFL. The CDR3 DNA sequence: TGTGCCAGCTCACCAAACCCCACGGACACTGAAGCTTTCCTT.

This chain joins TRBV29-1 and TRBJ1-4; tentatively, D is TRBD1 (5 bases). Germline CDR1 and CDR2: SQVTM and ANQGSEA. Between the trimmed V and J ends, which lost 5 bases and 0 bases, there was a span of 13 bases. CDR3 length: 15 residues. The CDR3 sequence: CSVKPTGSTNEKLFF. In DNA form, the CDR3 reads TGCAGCGTTAAACCTACAGGTTCAACTAATGAAAAACTGTTTTTT.

The chain's CDR3 is CASSPQGRLTNTEAFF. The CDR3 bases are TGTGCCAGCAGTCCTCAGGGCCGATTGACGAACACTGAAGCTTTCTTT. The V call is TRBV27, the J call TRBJ1-1, with D possibly TRBD1 on 5 matching bases. V lost 5 bases to trimming and J lost 1 base, with 17 bases between them. Germline V gene lookup returns CDR1 MNHEY and CDR2 SMNVEV (reference sequence). The CDR3 is 16 amino acids.

The rearrangement links TRBV10-3 to TRBJ1-3, with 8 bases that match TRBD1. V lost 7 bases and J lost 2; bases outside the gene matches: 1. The length of the CDR3 is 13 residues. Germline V lookup: CDR1 ENHRY, CDR2 SYGVKD. As DNA, the CDR3 is TGTGCCATCATGACAGGGGCTGGAAACACCATATATTTT. This translates into CAIMTGAGNTIYF.

A single count supports this clone. V usage is TRBV6-1 and J usage is TRBJ2-7; D call uncertain. In germline, CDR1 is MNHNS, CDR2 SASEGT. The CDR3 spans 14 residues. V gave up 0 bases and J gave up 0 bases, with 6 bases separating them. CDR3 sequence (DNA): TGTGCCAGCAGTGAAGCCTCCCGCTCCTACGAGCAGTACTTC. Protein product: CASSEASRSYEQYF.

V is TRBV15 and J is TRBJ2-2; 8 bases line up with TRBD1. The germline V gene encodes CDR1 LNHNV and CDR2 YYDKDF (reference sequence). CDR3 size: 14 residues. V lost 9 bases, J lost 4 bases, and 7 bases stayed unmatched. The CDR3 sequence: CATNRGSSTGELFF. The CDR3 coding sequence is TGTGCCACTAACAGGGGGAGTAGCACCGGGGAGCTGTTTTTT.

This chain connects TRBV11-3 to TRBJ1-1; 7 bases are shared with TRBD1. This CDR3 has 13 amino acids. In germline, CDR1 is SGHNT, CDR2 YENEEA. The V and J ends lost 2 bases and 5 bases, in that order; junction bases with no gene match: 2. The CDR3 protein is CASSLTGATEAFF. CDR3 DNA sequence: TGTGCCAGCAGCTTAACAGGGGCGACTGAAGCTTTCTTT.

As for this clone: A read error may account for a junction end that differs from germline. The chain combines TRBV11-1 with TRBJ2-5; 8 positions match TRBD2. The CDR3 is 13 amino acids. CDR1 SGHAT and CDR2 FQDESV come from the germline V gene (reference sequence). CDR3 nucleotide sequence: TGTGCCAGCAGCTTAGTTCAAGCCAGCGGGGGACACTTC. Its translation: CASSLVQASGGHF.

The chain employs TRBV6-1 and TRBJ1-2; 8 bases map to TRBD1. The CDR3 has 13 amino acids. CDR1 is MNHNS, CDR2 SASEGT, per germline. V shed 1 base, J shed 8 bases, and the junction held 3 bases outside the gene matches. The CDR3 coding sequence is TGTGCCAGCAGTGAAGGACAGGGGTTGGGCTACACCTTC. Its protein is CASSEGQGLGYTF.

The chain uses TRBV7-2 and TRBJ2-3; TRBD2 might be the D (6 bases). CDR1 and CDR2 (germline): SGHTA, FQGNSA. This CDR3 comprises 13 residues. The CDR3 spells CATRRGSTDTQYF. The CDR3 bases are TGTGCAACCCGGCGGGGATCCACAGATACGCAGTATTTT.

The chain combines TRBV7-8 with TRBJ2-1, with 10 bases lining up with TRBD2. Trimming removed 5 bases from V and 0 bases from J; junction bases left unmatched: 10. From germline, CDR1 is SGHVS and CDR2 FQNEAQ. The length of the CDR3 is 18 residues. Here the CDR3 DNA reads TGTGCCAGCAGCCTACAACTAGCGGGAAGGAGCTCCTACAATGAGCAGTTCTTC. Its translation is CASSLQLAGRSSYNEQFF.

This chain links TRBV10-3 with TRBJ2-6, with TRBD2 as a possible D gene (6 bases). Germline V CDR1 and CDR2: ENHRY, SYGVKD. The CDR3 has 14 residues. In DNA, the CDR3 is TGTGCGGCCCGGGAGAGGGGCGAGGCCAACGTCCTGACTTTC. Translation: CAARERGEANVLTF.

This chain links TRBV10-1 with TRBJ2-3, with D possibly TRBD2 on 5 matching bases. Germline loops: CDR1 WNHNN, CDR2 SYGVQD (reference sequence). The V and J ends lost 4 bases and 1 base respectively, with 12 bases between them. The CDR3 runs 15 residues. As DNA, the CDR3 is TGCGCCAGCAGTGCCCGGGAAGACCGCACAGATACGCAGTATTTT. This translates into CASSAREDRTDTQYF.

The chain is built from TRBV11-1 and TRBJ2-7; TRBD2 matches 8 bases. The germline gives CDR1 SGHAT, CDR2 FQDESV (reference sequence). The CDR3 consists of 13 residues. J gave up 2 bases and V 5 bases, and 2 bases lay outside the gene matches. In nucleotides, the CDR3 is TGTGCCAGCAGCGAGCGGGGGACCTACGAGCAGTACTTC. Protein: CASSERGTYEQYF.

The V and J genes are TRBV19 and TRBJ1-4, with D possibly matching TRBD1 (6 bases). V lost 6 bases and J 7 bases, leaving 15 bases between the germline ends. The CDR3 extends over 14 amino acids. Germline V CDR1 and CDR2: LNHDA, SQIVND (reference sequence). The CDR3 coding sequence is TGTGCCAGTAGCCTGACCCAGGGGTCTGAAAAACTGTTTTTT. Amino acid sequence: CASSLTQGSEKLFF.

The count of this clone is one. This chain links TRBV3-1 (or the pseudogene TRBV3-2) with TRBJ2-1; D gene ambiguous. From germline, CDR1 is LGHDT and CDR2 YNNKEL (reference sequence). V lost 4 bases and J 6 bases, leaving 16 bases between the germline ends. The CDR3 sequence is 15 residues long. The CDR3 DNA follows: TGTGCCAGCAGCCTTAGCTTGAACCCATTCAATGAGCAGTTCTTC. It specifies CASSLSLNPFNEQFF.

The chain uses TRBV5-1 and TRBJ1-1; D might be TRBD1 (5 bases). The CDR3 loop spans 16 amino acids. V was trimmed by 1 base and J by 3 bases, leaving 16 bases between them. Germline assignment: CDR1 SGHRS and CDR2 YFSETQ. This chain's CDR3 is CASSLSGRGADTEAFF. The DNA for the CDR3 is TGCGCCAGCAGCTTGTCGGGGAGGGGCGCGGACACTGAAGCTTTCTTT.

The V and J genes are TRBV2 and TRBJ2-3, with D tentatively TRBD2 (5 bases). The CDR3 has 11 residues. V lost 3 bases and J lost 14, with 12 bases in between. Germline V CDR1 and CDR2: SNHLY, FYNNEI. The CDR3 nucleotides read TGTGCCAGCAGTGAGGTGGACTGGGGGTATTTT. It translates to CASSEVDWGYF.

This clone has only one observation. This chain uses TRBV18 with TRBJ1-4; TRBD1 is a possible D gene (6 bases). Germline CDR1 is KGHSH and CDR2 is LQKENI. Trimming removed 4 bases at V and 7 bases at J, with 25 bases between. This CDR3 is built from 18 residues. The CDR3 nucleotides are TGTGCCAGCTCACGCGAGCAGCGTACAGGGACACTAAGTGAAAAACTGTTTTTT. This sequence encodes CASSREQRTGTLSEKLFF.

The rearrangement joins TRBV18 to TRBJ2-3; TRBD2 matches at 12 bases. The CDR3 totals 17 residues. Germline CDR1 and CDR2: KGHSH and LQKENI. With V trimmed by 1 base and J by 5 bases, 7 bases remained unmatched. The CDR3 sequence: CASSPRRLAGAVDTQYF. The CDR3 nucleotides read TGTGCCAGCTCACCACGTAGACTAGCGGGGGCGGTAGATACGCAGTATTTT.

The chain uses TRBV5-4 and TRBJ1-2, with 7 bases aligning to TRBD1. J lost 1 base, V lost 0 bases, and 3 bases had no gene match. CDR1 and CDR2 from the germline V gene are SGHNT and YYREEE (reference sequence). The CDR3 runs 15 residues. CDR3: CASSLGGQINYGYTF. In nucleotides, the CDR3 is TGTGCCAGCAGCTTGGGGGGACAGATTAACTATGGCTACACCTTC.

The chain couples TRBV6-1 to TRBJ1-5; tentative D call: TRBD1 (5 bases). V was pared by 5 bases and J by 4 bases, with 9 bases between. The V gene's germline CDR1 is MNHNS and CDR2 SASEGT. This CDR3 has 13 residues. DNA of the CDR3: TGTGCCAGCAGTCCCGACAGAAATCAGCCCCAGCATTTT. Its translation is CASSPDRNQPQHF.

The chain has TRBV5-1 and TRBJ2-3, with 8 positions matching TRBD1. This CDR3 is 14 amino acids long. Trimming removed 0 bases from V and 5 bases from J; junction bases left unmatched: 2. Germline loops: CDR1 SGHRS, CDR2 YFSETQ. This chain's CDR3 is CASSLVQGGDTQYF. The CDR3 coding sequence is TGCGCCAGCAGCTTGGTACAGGGGGGAGATACGCAGTATTTT.

The rearrangement joins TRBV18 to TRBJ2-1, with 10 bases fitting TRBD2. Germline CDR1 and CDR2: KGHSH and LQKENI. The CDR3 is made up of 15 amino acids. V shed 3 bases and J 7 bases; nucleotides not matched to a gene: 6. The CDR3 coding sequence is TGTGCCAGCTCACCTGTCGGACTAGCGGAAAATGAGCAGTTCTTC. Translation gives CASSPVGLAENEQFF. Combining the CDR3 with reference TRBV18 and TRBJ2-1 gives the whole variable domain NAGVMQNPRHLVRRRGQEARLRCSPMKGHSHVYWYRQLPEEGLKFMVYLQKENIIDESGMPKERFSAEFPKEGPSILRIQQVVRGDSAAYFCASSPVGLAENEQFFGPGTRLTVL.